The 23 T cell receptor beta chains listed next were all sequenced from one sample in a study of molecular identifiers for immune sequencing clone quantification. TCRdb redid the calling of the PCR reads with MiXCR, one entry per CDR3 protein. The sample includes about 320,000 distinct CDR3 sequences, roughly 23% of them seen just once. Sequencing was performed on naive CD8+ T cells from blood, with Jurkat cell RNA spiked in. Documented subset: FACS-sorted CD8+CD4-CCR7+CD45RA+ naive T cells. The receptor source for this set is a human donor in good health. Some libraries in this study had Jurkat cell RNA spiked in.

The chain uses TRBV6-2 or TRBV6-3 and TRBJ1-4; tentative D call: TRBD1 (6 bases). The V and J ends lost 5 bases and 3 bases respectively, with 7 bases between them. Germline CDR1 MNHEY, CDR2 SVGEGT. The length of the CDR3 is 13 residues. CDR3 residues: CASSPGANEKLFF. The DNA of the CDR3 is TGTGCCAGCAGTCCAGGGGCTAATGAAAAACTGTTTTTT.

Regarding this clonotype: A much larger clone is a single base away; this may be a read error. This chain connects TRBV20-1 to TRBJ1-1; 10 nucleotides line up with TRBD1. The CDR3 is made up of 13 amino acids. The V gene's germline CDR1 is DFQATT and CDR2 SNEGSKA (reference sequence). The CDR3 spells CSAKDRGRTDAFF. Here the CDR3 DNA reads TGCAGTGCTAAAGACAGGGGGCGGACTGACGCTTTCTTT.

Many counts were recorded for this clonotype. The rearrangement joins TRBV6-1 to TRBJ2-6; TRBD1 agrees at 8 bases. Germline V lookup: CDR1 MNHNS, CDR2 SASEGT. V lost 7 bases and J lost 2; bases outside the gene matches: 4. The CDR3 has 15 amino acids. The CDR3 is CASTAQGAGANVLTF. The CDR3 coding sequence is TGTGCCAGCACTGCACAGGGGGCTGGGGCCAACGTCCTGACTTTC.

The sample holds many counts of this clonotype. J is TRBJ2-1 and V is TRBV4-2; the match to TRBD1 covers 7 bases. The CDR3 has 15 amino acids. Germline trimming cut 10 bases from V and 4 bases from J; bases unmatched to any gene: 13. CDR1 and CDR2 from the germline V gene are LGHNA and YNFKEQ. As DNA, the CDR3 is TGTGCCAACAAACTCCGGGACAGACTATACAATGAGCAGTTCTTC. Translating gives CANKLRDRLYNEQFF.

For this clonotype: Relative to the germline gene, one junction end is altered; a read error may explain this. The CDR3 DNA sequence: TGTGCCGGCGGGTCCGGGACAGGGGGCTTTGGGGAGCCGTTTTTT. Amino acid sequence: CAGGSGTGGFGEPFF. The rearrangement uses TRBV28 and TRBJ2-2; 12 bases agree with TRBD1. Germline assignment: CDR1 MDHEN and CDR2 SYDVKM. The CDR3 extends over 15 amino acids.

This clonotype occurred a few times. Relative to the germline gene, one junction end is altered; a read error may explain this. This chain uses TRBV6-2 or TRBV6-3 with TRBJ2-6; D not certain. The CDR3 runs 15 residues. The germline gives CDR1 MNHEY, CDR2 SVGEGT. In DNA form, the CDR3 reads TGTGTCAGCCGGGCTTTACCCTCTGGGGCCAACGTCCTGACTTTC. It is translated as CVSRALPSGANVLTF.

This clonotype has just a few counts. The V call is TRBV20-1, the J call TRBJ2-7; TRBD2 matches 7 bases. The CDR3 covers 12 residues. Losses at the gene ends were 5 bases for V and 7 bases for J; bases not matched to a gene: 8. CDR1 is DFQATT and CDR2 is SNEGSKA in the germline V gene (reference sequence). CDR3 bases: TGCAGTGCTCCATGGGAGGGACTGGAGCAGTACTTC. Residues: CSAPWEGLEQYF.

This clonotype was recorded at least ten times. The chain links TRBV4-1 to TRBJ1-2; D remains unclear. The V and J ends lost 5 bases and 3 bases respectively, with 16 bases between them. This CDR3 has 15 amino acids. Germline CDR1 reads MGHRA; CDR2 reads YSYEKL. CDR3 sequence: CASSDGSRWDYGYTF. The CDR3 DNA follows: TGCGCCAGCAGCGATGGTTCGAGATGGGACTATGGCTACACCTTC.

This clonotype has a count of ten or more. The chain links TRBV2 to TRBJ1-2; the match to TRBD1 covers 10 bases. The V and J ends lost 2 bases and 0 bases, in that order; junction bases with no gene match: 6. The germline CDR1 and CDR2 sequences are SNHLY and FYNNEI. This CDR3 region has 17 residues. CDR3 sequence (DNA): TGTGCCAGCAGTGAACGTTGGGACAGGGGACCTAACTATGGCTACACCTTC. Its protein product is CASSERWDRGPNYGYTF.

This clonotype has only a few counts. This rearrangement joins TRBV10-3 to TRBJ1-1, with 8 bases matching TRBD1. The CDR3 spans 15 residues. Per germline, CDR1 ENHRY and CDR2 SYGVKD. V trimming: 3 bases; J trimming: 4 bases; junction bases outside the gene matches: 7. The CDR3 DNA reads TGTGCCATCAGTGACGACAGGGGTTTGAGCACTGAAGCTTTCTTT. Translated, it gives CAISDDRGLSTEAFF.

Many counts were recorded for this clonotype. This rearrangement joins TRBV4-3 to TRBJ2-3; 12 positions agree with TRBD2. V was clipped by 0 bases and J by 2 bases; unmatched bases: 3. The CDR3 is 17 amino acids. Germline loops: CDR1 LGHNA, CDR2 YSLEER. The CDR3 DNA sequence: TGCGCCAGCAGCCAAGATGGACTAGCGGGGACCACAGATACGCAGTATTTT. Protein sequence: CASSQDGLAGTTDTQYF.

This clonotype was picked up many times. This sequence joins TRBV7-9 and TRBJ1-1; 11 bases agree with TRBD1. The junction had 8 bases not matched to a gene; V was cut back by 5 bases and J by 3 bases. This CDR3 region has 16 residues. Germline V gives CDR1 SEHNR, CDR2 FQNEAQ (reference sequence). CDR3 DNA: TGTGCCAGCAGCCCATGGACAGGGGGCTGGGACACTGAAGCTTTCTTT. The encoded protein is CASSPWTGGWDTEAFF.

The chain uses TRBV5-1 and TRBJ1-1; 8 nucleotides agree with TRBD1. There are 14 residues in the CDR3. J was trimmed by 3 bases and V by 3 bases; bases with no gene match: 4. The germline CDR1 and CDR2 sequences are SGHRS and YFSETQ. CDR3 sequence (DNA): TGCGCCAGCAGCTGGACAGGGTCCTACACTGAAGCTTTCTTT. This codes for CASSWTGSYTEAFF.

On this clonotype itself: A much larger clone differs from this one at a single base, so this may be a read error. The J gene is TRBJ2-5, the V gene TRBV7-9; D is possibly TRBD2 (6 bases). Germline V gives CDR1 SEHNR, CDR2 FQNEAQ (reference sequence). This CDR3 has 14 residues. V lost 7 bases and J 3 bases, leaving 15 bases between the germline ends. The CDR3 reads CASNSLAEKETQYF. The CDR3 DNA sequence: TGTGCCAGCAACTCCTTAGCGGAGAAAGAGACCCAGTACTTC.

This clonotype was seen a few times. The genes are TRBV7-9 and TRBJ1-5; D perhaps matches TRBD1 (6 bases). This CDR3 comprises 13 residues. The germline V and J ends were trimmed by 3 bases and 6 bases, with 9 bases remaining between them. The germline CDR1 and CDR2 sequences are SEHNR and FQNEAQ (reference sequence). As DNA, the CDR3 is TGTGCCAGCAGCTTTGAGGGGGGTCAGCCCCAGCATTTT. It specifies CASSFEGGQPQHF.

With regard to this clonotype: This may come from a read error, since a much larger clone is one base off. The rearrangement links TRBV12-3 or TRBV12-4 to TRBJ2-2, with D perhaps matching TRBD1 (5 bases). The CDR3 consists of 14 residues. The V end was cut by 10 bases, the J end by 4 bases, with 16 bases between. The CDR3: CAINRPWSTGELFF. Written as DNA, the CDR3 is TGTGCCATCAACAGGCCATGGTCCACCGGGGAGCTGTTTTTT.

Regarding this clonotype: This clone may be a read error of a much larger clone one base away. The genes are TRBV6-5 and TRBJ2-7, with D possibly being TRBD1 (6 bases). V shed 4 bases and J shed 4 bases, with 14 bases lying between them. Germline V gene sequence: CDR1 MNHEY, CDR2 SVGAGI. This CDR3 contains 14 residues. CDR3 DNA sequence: TGTGCCAGCAGTTGCTCGAACAGGGCGTACGAGCAGTACTTC. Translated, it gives CASSCSNRAYEQYF.

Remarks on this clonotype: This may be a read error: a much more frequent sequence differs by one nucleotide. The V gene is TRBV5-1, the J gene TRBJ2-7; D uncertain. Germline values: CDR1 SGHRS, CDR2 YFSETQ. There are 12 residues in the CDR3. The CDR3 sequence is CAGSQLSYEQYF. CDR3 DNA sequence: TGCGCCGGCAGCCAACTGTCCTACGAGCAGTACTTC. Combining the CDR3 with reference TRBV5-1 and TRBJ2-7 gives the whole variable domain KAGVTQTPRYLIKTRGQQVTLSCSPISGHRSVSWYQQTPGQGLQFLFEYFSETQRNKGNFPGRFSGRQFSNSRSEMNVSTLELGDSALYLCAGSQLSYEQYFGPGTRLTVT.

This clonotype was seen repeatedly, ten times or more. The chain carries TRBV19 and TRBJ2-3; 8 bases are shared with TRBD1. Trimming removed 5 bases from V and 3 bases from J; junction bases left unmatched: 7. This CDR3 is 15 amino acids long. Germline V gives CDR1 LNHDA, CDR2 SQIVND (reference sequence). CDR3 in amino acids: CASSDGQGLTDTQYF. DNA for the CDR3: TGTGCCAGTAGTGACGGACAGGGATTGACAGATACGCAGTATTTT.

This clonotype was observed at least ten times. The CDR3: CASSLAWTDSPLHF. CDR3 nucleotide sequence: TGTGCCAGCAGCTTAGCTTGGACGGATTCACCCCTCCACTTT. The chain recombines TRBV7-2 with TRBJ1-6, with D unclear. CDR1 is SGHTA, CDR2 FQGNSA, per germline. The ends were cut back, 0 bases at V and 8 bases at J, with 8 bases in the middle. This CDR3 comprises 14 residues.

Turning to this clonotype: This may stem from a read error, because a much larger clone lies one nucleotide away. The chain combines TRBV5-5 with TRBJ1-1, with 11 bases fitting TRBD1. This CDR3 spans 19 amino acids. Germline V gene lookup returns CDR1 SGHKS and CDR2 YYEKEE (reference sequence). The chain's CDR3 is CASSLAYWTGGSEGTVAFF. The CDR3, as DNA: TGTGCCAGCAGCTTGGCCTATTGGACAGGGGGCTCCGAGGGCACTGTAGCTTTCTTT.

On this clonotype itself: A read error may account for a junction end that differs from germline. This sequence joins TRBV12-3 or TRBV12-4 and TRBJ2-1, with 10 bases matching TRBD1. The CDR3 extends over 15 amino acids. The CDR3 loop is CASSSTGGSYNEQLF. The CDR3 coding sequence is TGTGCCAGCAGTTCGACAGGGGGCAGTTACAATGAGCAGCTCTTC.

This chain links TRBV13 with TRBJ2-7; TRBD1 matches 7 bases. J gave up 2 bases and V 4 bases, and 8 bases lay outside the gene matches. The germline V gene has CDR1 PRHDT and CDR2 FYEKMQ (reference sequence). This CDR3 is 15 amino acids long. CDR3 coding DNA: TGTGCCAGCAGCTCGACGACAGGGTCGACCTACGAGCAGTACTTC. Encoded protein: CASSSTTGSTYEQYF.